This TCR beta chain was retrieved from a study of lymphopenia after photon versus proton radiotherapy. Note on this clone: Its matching antigen is unknown.

Broader study findings: After lymphocyte nadir, photon-treated repertoires showed oligoclonal expansion, especially CD8+ Temra. Photon-treated patients lost naive T cells and TCR diversity; proton-treated stayed stable.

The assay was immunoSEQ multiplex PCR, and TCRdb's table has in-frame clones only and misses some. This table has nearly 25,000 clones, roughly four fifths appearing once. The material was peripheral blood, obtained from a patient treated with proton-based radiotherapy. This receptor was identified in a woman in her 70s with pancreatic cancer.

CDR3 bases: TGCGCCAGCAGATCTTCCCGCGCGGCAGGTCAGGGTGGGGAGCAGTACTTC. Translation gives CASRSSRAAGQGGEQYF. V usage is TRBV10-2 and J usage is TRBJ2-7; D perhaps matches TRBD1 (5 bases). The CDR3 totals 17 residues. The V and J ends lost 6 bases and 7 bases respectively, with 28 bases between them. CDR1 WSHSY and CDR2 SAAADI come from the germline V gene.